This TCR beta chain was identified during a study of blood T cell repertoires in COVID-19. At the level of the study: Sites across the United States, Italy and Spain contributed samples from acute and convalescent COVID-19.

The germline gives CDR1 LNHDA, CDR2 SQIVND (reference sequence). Trimming at V came to 4 bases and at J to 2 bases, leaving 10 bases not matched to a gene. The CDR3 contains 17 residues. The repertoire was sequenced with immunoSEQ multiplex PCR; TCRdb's copy has only in-frame clones and lacks some. The sample gives 11,000 to 15,000 clones, around 91% of which show up once; 7.5% to 10% is in the top ten. The specimen was peripheral blood. This rearrangement joins TRBV19 to TRBJ2-3, with 9 nucleotides matching TRBD2. This sequence was found in a human donor in a cohort sampled during active COVID-19. The CDR3 protein is CASSNLRTSDYTDTQYF. For the CDR3, the DNA is TGTGCCAGTAGTAACCTAAGGACTAGCGATTACACAGATACGCAGTATTTT.